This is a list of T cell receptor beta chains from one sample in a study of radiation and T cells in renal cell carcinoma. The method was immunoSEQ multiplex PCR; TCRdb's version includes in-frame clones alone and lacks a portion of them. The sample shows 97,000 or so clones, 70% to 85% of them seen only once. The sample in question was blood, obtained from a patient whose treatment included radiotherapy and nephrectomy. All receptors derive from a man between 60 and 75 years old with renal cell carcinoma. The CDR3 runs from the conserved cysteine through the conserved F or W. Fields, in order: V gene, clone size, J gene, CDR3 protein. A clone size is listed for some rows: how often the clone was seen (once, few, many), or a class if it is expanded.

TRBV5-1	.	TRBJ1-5	CASSLTADSNQPQHF
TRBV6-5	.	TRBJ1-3	CASSYSRDSGNTIYF
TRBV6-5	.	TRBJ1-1	CASSSLGMNTEAFF
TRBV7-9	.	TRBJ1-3	CASSLAGPIYF
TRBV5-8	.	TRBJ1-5	CASTTLRQPQHF
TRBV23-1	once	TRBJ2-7	CASSRSDRASYEQYF
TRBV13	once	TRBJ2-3	CASSLPTRGEVEYF
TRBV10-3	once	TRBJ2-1	CAITTSGRSPYNEQFF
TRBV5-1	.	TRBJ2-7	CASKREPPGEQYF
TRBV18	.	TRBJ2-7	CASSTSSRYEQYF
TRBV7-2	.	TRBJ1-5	CASSLARQPQHF
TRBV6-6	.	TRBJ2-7	CASRDGLLYEQYF
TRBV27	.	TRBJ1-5	CASSSPPGHLQHF
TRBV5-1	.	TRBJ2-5	CASSLDVLNQYF
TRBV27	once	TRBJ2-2	CASSPRDRGFPGELFF
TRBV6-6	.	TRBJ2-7	CASSSRLRQSEQYF
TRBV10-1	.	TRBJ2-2	CASSATPRTGELFF
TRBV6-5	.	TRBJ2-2	CASSYSGRVNTGELFF
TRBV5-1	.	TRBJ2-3	CASSSWDIRTDTQYF
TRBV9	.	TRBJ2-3	CASSVNQFPDTQYF
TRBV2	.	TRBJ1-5	CASSFQGQSNQPQHF
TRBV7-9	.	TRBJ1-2	CASSDTGGGGGYTF
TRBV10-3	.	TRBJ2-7	CAISEGGAGSYEQYF
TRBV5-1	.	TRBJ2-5	CASSARGETQYF
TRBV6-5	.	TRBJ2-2	CASSYGGGELFF
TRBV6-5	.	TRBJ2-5	CASSYLGSTETQYF
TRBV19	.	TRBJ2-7	CASSPQRGAYEQYF
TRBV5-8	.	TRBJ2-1	CASSLVGDNEQFF
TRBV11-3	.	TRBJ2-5	CASSRTGRETQYF
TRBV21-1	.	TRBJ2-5	CASSDTGGGYQETQYF
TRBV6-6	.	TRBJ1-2	CASSPRTGSAGYTF
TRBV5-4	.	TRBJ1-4	CASSLAGTATNEKLFF
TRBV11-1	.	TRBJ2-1	CASSLGSGAQNEQFF
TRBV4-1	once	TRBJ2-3	CASSQTTSGRRGDTQYF
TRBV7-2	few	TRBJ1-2	CASSFRRGAGGYTF
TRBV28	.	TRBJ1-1	CASSPYPTEAFF
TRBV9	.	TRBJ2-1	CASSVLGQNNEQFF
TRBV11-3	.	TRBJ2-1	CASSLSSFNEQFF
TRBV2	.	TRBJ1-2	CASNDREDGYTF
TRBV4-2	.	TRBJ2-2	CASSQASGRADGELFF
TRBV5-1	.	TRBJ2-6	CASSLGLGSGANVLTF
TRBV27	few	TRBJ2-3	CASKPRTSANTDTQYF
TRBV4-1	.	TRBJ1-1	CASSQNPGRTEAFF
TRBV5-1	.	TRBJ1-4	CASSFGTNEKLFF
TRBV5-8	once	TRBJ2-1	CASSSVSSGTSLRNEQFF
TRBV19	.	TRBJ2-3	CASSRGQGRLDTQYF
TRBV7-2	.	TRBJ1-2	CASSLAGSGGYTF
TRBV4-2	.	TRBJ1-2	CASSQDLNRGPSNYGYTF
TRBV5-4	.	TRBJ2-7	CASSFEGGTYEQYF
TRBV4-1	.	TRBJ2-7	CASSQSDFLPGGYEQYF
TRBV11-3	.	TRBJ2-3	CASSLGSGRFWSITDTQYF
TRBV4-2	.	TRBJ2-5	CASSQAPSGDQGTQYF
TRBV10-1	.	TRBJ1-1	CASSDLPPGGEAFF
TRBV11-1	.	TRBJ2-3	CASSLGTFTDTQYF
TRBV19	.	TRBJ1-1	CATHRGNTEAFF
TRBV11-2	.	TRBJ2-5	CASSLLESGAETQYF
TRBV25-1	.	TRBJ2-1	CASSEYGYNEQFF